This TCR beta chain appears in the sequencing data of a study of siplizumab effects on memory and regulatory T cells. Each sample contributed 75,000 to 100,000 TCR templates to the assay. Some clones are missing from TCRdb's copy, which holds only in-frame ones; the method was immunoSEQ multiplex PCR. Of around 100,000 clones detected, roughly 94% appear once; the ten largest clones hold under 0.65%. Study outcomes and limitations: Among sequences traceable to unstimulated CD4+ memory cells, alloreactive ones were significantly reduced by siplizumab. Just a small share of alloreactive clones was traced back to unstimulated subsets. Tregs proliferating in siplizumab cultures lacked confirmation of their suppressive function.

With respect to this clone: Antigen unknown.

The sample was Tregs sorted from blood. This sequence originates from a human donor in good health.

The CDR3 coding sequence is TGTGCCAGCAGCCCTAGTTGGGGGACAATATACAATGAGCAGTTCTTC. It is translated as CASSPSWGTIYNEQFF. V and J are TRBV7-9 and TRBJ2-1; the D gene is possibly TRBD1 (6 bases). This CDR3 is built from 16 residues. The V gene lost 5 bases and the J gene lost 4 bases, with 18 bases spanning the gap. The V gene's germline CDR1 is SEHNR and CDR2 FQNEAQ (reference sequence).